The 16 T cell receptor beta chains given below trace back to one sample, sequenced in a study of vaccination and CD4 T cells after COVID-19. Scientists ran DNA taken from cultured CD4+ T cells through the Oncomine TCR Beta short-read assay for sequencing. TCRdb itself ran the PCR reads through MiXCR, one entry per CDR3 protein. The sample lists approximately 5,000 distinct CDR3 sequences, 25% to 30% occurring once. The treatment was: roughly 10-day PBMC culture with coronavirus spike peptide pools or control peptides (ViraFEST assay). Gathered ahead of the COVID-19 pandemic (2011-2018) were the CD4+ T cells of the unexposed donor. These receptors lack a known antigen. Sequenced material: CD4+ T cells from blood, cultured in vitro. Every receptor here comes from a human donor in good health.

The CDR3 nucleotides read TGCAGTGCTAGGGCCAGGGTAGGGACAGATACGCAGTATTTT. Amino acid sequence: CSARARVGTDTQYF. The chain recombines TRBV20-1 with TRBJ2-3; possibly TRBD1 for D (5 bases). This CDR3 has 14 amino acids. In germline, CDR1 is DFQATT, CDR2 SNEGSKA (reference sequence). The V end was cut by 3 bases, the J end by 3 bases, with 13 bases between.

This clonotype was seen more than once but under ten times. The rearrangement joins TRBV19 to TRBJ1-1; 10 positions agree with TRBD1. Trimming cost V 6 bases and J 11 bases; bases outside gene matches: 9. Germline V CDR1 and CDR2: LNHDA, SQIVND (reference sequence). The CDR3 is 13 residues long. CDR3 region: CASSKGQGIRAFF. In nucleotides, the CDR3 is TGTGCCAGTAGCAAGGGACAGGGGATTAGGGCTTTCTTT.

V gene TRBV7-9 combines with J gene TRBJ2-7; no firm D call. This CDR3 comprises 15 residues. CDR1 SEHNR and CDR2 FQNEAQ come from the germline V gene (reference sequence). V lost 1 base, J lost 5 bases, and 15 bases lay in between. The CDR3 loop is CASSLVGSPGHEQYF. The CDR3 region has the DNA TGTGCCAGCAGCTTAGTTGGGTCCCCGGGCCACGAGCAGTACTTC.

This rearrangement joins TRBV5-4 to TRBJ2-7; unclear D gene. Germline loops: CDR1 SGHNT, CDR2 YYREEE (reference sequence). The CDR3 runs to 18 residues. V dropped 2 bases and J dropped 6 bases, with 27 bases sitting between them. CDR3 sequence: CASSLGHPSDSSSPEQYF. CDR3 bases: TGTGCCAGCAGCTTAGGGCATCCAAGTGACTCTAGTTCTCCCGAGCAGTACTTC. The whole variable domain, filled in from reference TRBV5-4 and TRBJ2-7, reads ETGVTQSPTHLIKTRGQQVTLRCSSQSGHNTVSWYQQALGQGPQFIFQYYREEENGRGNFPPRFSGLQFPNYSSELNVNALELDDSALYLCASSLGHPSDSSSPEQYFGPGTRLTVT.

By its share, this clonotype is medium-sized. The chain is built from TRBV6-1 and TRBJ1-5; D call uncertain. Germline CDR1 reads MNHNS; CDR2 reads SASEGT. Trimming took off 7 bases at V and 2 bases at J, with 12 bases between the two ends. The CDR3 spans 14 residues. CDR3 nucleotides: TGTGCCAGCATTAGGAGTGGGGGCAATCAGCCCCAGCATTTT. Translated: CASIRSGGNQPQHF.

This clonotype was seen only a few times. In DNA, the CDR3 is TGTGCCAGCAGCGTAGATACGGGGGGGGAGCAGTTCTTC. Amino acid sequence: CASSVDTGGEQFF. The V call is TRBV9, the J call TRBJ2-1, with 8 positions matching TRBD2. Germline V gives CDR1 SGDLS, CDR2 YYNGEE. Trimming at V came to 0 bases and at J to 10 bases, leaving 3 bases not matched to a gene. This CDR3 has 13 residues.

The gene calls are TRBV6-4 and TRBJ2-6; D not certain. The V end lost 4 bases, the J end lost 0 bases, and 4 bases lay between the germline ends. Looked up from germline, CDR1 is MRHNA and CDR2 is SNTAGT. The CDR3 is made up of 14 amino acids. This CDR3 reads CASSGHSGANVLTF. CDR3 bases: TGTGCCAGCAGTGGACACTCTGGGGCCAACGTCCTGACTTTC.

This clonotype was observed a few times. The gene calls are TRBV6-5 and TRBJ1-2; D is unresolved. V was clipped by 2 bases and J by 4 bases, with 14 bases between them. The length of the CDR3 is 15 residues. Germline CDR1 MNHEY, CDR2 SVGAGI. CDR3 nucleotides: TGTGCCAGCAGTTACGAGGCAGGAGCCTTCTATGGCTACACCTTC. Protein: CASSYEAGAFYGYTF.

This clonotype has only a few counts. The chain carries TRBV20-1 and TRBJ1-1; D may be TRBD1 (5 bases). Germline values: CDR1 DFQATT, CDR2 SNEGSKA (reference sequence). The CDR3 has 14 amino acids. The V gene lost 6 bases and the J gene lost 3 bases, with 17 bases spanning the gap. CDR3 bases: TGCAGTGCCGAACCGCCCGGGGGATACACTGAAGCTTTCTTT. This gives the protein CSAEPPGGYTEAFF.

CDR3 sequence: CASSAGGTDTGELFF. The CDR3 bases are TGTGCCAGCAGTGCCGGGGGGACCGACACCGGGGAGCTGTTTTTT. The chain links TRBV6-4 to TRBJ2-2; 7 bases agree with TRBD2. The CDR3 consists of 15 residues. Trimming removed 4 bases from V and 3 bases from J; junction bases left unmatched: 5. Per the germline V gene, CDR1 is MRHNA and CDR2 is SNTAGT.

This clonotype was counted a few times. The chain is built from TRBV6-1 and TRBJ1-5; D gene uncertain. Germline CDR1 MNHNS, CDR2 SASEGT. The CDR3 is made up of 15 amino acids. V lost 3 bases to trimming and J lost 6 bases, with 15 bases between them. The chain's CDR3 is CASSDTVDGVQPQHF. CDR3 nucleotide sequence: TGTGCCAGCAGTGACACCGTCGATGGAGTTCAGCCCCAGCATTTT.

Only a few counts were recorded for this clonotype. The CDR3 DNA is TGTGCCAGCAGCACACGCACCGGGGAGCTGTTTTTT. Translating gives CASSTRTGELFF. The gene calls are TRBV6-1 and TRBJ2-2, with D unresolved. V dropped 6 bases and J dropped 4 bases, with 6 bases sitting between them. Per germline, CDR1 MNHNS and CDR2 SASEGT. This CDR3 spans 12 amino acids.

The rearrangement uses TRBV2 and TRBJ1-2, with D tentatively TRBD1 (5 bases). Trimming left V 7 bases short and J 2 bases short, with 20 bases between. The germline CDR1 and CDR2 sequences are SNHLY and FYNNEI. CDR3 length equals 16 residues. This chain's CDR3 is CASNPTPGSQNYGYTF. The CDR3 DNA follows: TGTGCCAGCAATCCCACTCCAGGGAGTCAGAACTATGGCTACACCTTC.

This clonotype turned up a few times. The J gene is TRBJ2-7, the V gene TRBV27; D is possibly TRBD2 (7 bases). The CDR3 sequence is 16 residues long. V lost 2 bases and J 1 base, leaving 15 bases between the germline ends. Germline lookup yields CDR1 MNHEY and CDR2 SMNVEV (reference sequence). This CDR3 reads CASSLTGRGSSYEQYF. CDR3 DNA sequence: TGTGCCAGCAGTTTAACAGGGAGGGGGAGTTCCTACGAGCAGTACTTC.

The chain couples TRBV6-4 to TRBJ2-3, with D possibly being TRBD2 (5 bases). Germline CDR1 MRHNA, CDR2 SNTAGT. Trimming took 0 bases from V and 4 from J, leaving 11 bases between them. This CDR3 is built from 15 residues. The CDR3 protein is CASSDSAGEPDTQYF. The CDR3 DNA reads as TGTGCCAGCAGTGACTCCGCCGGGGAGCCAGATACGCAGTATTTT.

This chain joins TRBV7-9 and TRBJ1-3, with D uncertain. This CDR3 comprises 16 residues. V was shortened by 5 bases and J by 0 bases, with 14 bases between the two germline ends. Germline CDR1 reads SEHNR; CDR2 reads FQNEAQ (reference sequence). The CDR3, as DNA: TGTGCCAGCAGCCCATTTACAGTTATCTCTGGAAACACCATATATTTT. As protein: CASSPFTVISGNTIYF. Using reference TRBV7-9 and TRBJ1-3 for the parts outside the CDR3, the full variable domain is DTGVSQNPRHKITKRGQNVTFRCDPISEHNRLYWYRQTLGQGPEFLTYFQNEAQLEKSRLLSDRFSAERPKGSFSTLEIQRTEQGDSAMYLCASSPFTVISGNTIYFGEGSWLTVV.